This section outlines one T cell receptor (beta chain) sequence together with its context. The junction departs from germline at one end; a sequencing error may be responsible. The length of the CDR3 is 12 residues. Germline V lookup: CDR1 SNHLY, CDR2 FYNNEI. This specimen belongs to a study of regulatory T cells in long-lasting Graves disease. Time point described: persistent/refractory GD, antithyroid drugs over 5 years with positive TRAb. After RNA was extracted from PBMCs, the TCR library was made from it. Investigators prepared the TCR beta libraries by applying iRepertoire HTBI primers and Arm-PCR of CDR3 regions. Each CDR3 protein gets one entry after TCRdb re-called the multiplex PCR reads with MiXCR. The data show about 660,000 distinct CDR3 sequences, with roughly 30% seen just once and about 42% held by the top ten.

The sample was peripheral blood mononuclear cells (PBMCs), taken when the disease was refractory, from a patient treated with antithyroid drugs. The chain couples TRBV2 to TRBJ2-7, with no clear D. The sequence derives from a female donor with Graves disease. In DNA, the CDR3 is TGTGCCAGCAGTCAGAGTACCTACGGGCAGTACTTC. Its translation is CASSQSTYGQYF.